This entry is about one T cell receptor (beta chain). The V end was cut by 0 bases, the J end by 0 bases, with 7 bases between. The CDR3 totals 15 residues. Semi-nested PCR with Nested Universal Primer A followed constant-region reverse priming of full-length variable regions. TCRdb re-analysed the 5' RACE reads in MiXCR, keeping a single row per CDR3 protein. The table has roughly 69,000 distinct CDR3 sequences, 20% to 25% seen once. Memory CD4+ T cells were sorted as CD4+CD45RO+CD25- cells. The clonotype was recovered from a female donor with breast cancer. Sequencing was carried out using memory CD4+ T cells sorted from a lymph node. Sample subset: memory CD4+ T cells, CD4+CD45RO+CD25-. The rearrangement uses TRBV5-3 and TRBJ2-1, with D maybe TRBD2 (5 bases). TRBV5-3 is an open reading frame, and its role is uncertain. As DNA, the CDR3 is TGTGCCAGAAGCTTGGCTGGGAGCTCCTACAATGAGCAGTTCTTC. Translated: CARSLAGSSYNEQFF.